The clone carrying this T cell receptor beta chain showed up just a few times. Per germline, CDR1 KGHSH and CDR2 LQKENI. This CDR3 contains 13 residues. Trimming removed 8 bases from V and 4 bases from J, with 14 bases in between. The data derive from a study of CD8+ T cells in alopecia areata. Treatment here: oral pan-JAK inhibitor, 5-10 mg twice daily. Samples from alopecia areata patients were lesional scalp punch biopsies and peripheral blood. Extracted RNA was reverse transcribed, and the resulting cDNA served as sequencing template. TCRdb's copy holds only in-frame clones and misses some; the assay was immunoSEQ multiplex PCR. The data contain around 4,200 clones, 69% of them seen just once; the ten biggest clones take up 6% to 8%.

The receptor comes from a human donor with alopecia areata. Here the sequenced sample was skin, taken at week 24, from a patient treated with tofacitinib. The genes are TRBV18 and TRBJ2-5, with D hard to call. The CDR3 region is CASAPDSGETQYF. The CDR3 DNA sequence: TGTGCCAGCGCCCCAGATTCGGGAGAGACCCAGTACTTC.